This T cell receptor beta chain derives from a study of technical replicates of blood from several donors. Germline V gives CDR1 MNHEY, CDR2 SMNVEV (reference sequence). This CDR3 has 18 residues. The trim removed 2 bases at V and 4 bases at J, leaving 8 bases unmatched. The assay was immunoSEQ multiplex PCR, and TCRdb's table has in-frame clones only and misses some. The sample lists about 81,000 clones, approximately 78% seen once, with around 3.9% in the top ten. This receptor was identified in a human donor in good health. Some clones in this sample may be carry-over from other donors' samples. The sample consisted of PBMCs. This chain connects TRBV27 to TRBJ2-5; TRBD2 matches at 15 bases. The CDR3 protein is CASSLPGLAGGLGETQYF. The CDR3 nucleotides are TGTGCCAGCAGTTTACCGGGACTAGCGGGAGGTTTGGGAGAGACCCAGTACTTC.